This TCR beta chain was profiled in a study of cytomegalovirus exposure and HLA in healthy donors. Study-wide findings and caveats: There were 150 to 200 TCR beta chains listed as cytomegalovirus-associated. Roughly even sequencing depth across donors was the assumption behind the presence/absence analyses.

As for this clone: Its antigen remains unknown.

Germline V gene sequence: CDR1 KGHSH, CDR2 LQKENI. The length of the CDR3 is 16 residues. V shed 3 bases and J 6 bases; nucleotides not matched to a gene: 7. Amplification used 60 Vbeta primers and 13 Jbeta primers. Assay: immunoSEQ multiplex PCR; the TCRdb copy retains only in-frame clones and omits some. The sample includes under 200,000 clones, around 79% of them seen just once. This rearrangement joins TRBV18 to TRBJ2-3; TRBD2 agrees at 12 bases. This receptor was taken from a male donor in good health and CMV-seropositive. Sequenced sample: PBMCs. CDR3 DNA sequence: TGTGCCAGCTCACCCCCTAGCGGGGGGGGATGGGATACGCAGTATTTT. Its protein is CASSPPSGGGWDTQYF. The full variable domain, with the rest looked up from reference TRBV18 and TRBJ2-3, is NAGVMQNPRHLVRRRGQEARLRCSPMKGHSHVYWYRQLPEEGLKFMVYLQKENIIDESGMPKERFSAEFPKEGPSILRIQQVVRGDSAAYFCASSPPSGGGWDTQYFGPGTRLTVL.